Listed here are 8 T cell receptor beta chains from one sample, sequenced in a study of blood T cell repertoires in COVID-19. Clones were sequenced by immunoSEQ multiplex PCR, and TCRdb holds only the in-frame ones, with some missing. This sample has approximately 360,000 clones, with roughly four fifths found just once. The specimen was PBMCs or T cells enriched from blood (not recorded which). Receptors were obtained from a woman aged 50 to 60 who had recovered from COVID-19.

On this clone itself: Sequence at one end of the junction differs from germline and may be a read error. The gene calls are TRBV18 and TRBJ1-1; TRBD1 might be the D (5 bases). This CDR3 region has 12 residues. Germline V gene sequence: CDR1 KGHSH, CDR2 LQKENI. The CDR3 loop is CASRKDGTEAFF. CDR3 coding DNA: TGTGCCAGCCGAAAAGATGGGACTGAGGCTTTCTTT.

The rearrangement uses TRBV3-1 (or the pseudogene TRBV3-2) and TRBJ1-3, with no clear D. V shed 0 bases and J shed 0 bases, with 6 bases lying between them. The CDR3 is 15 amino acids. From germline, CDR1 is LGHDT and CDR2 YNNKEL (reference sequence). The CDR3 DNA reads TGTGCCAGCAGCCAAGATGGGAGCTCTGGAAACACCATATATTTT. Its translation: CASSQDGSSGNTIYF.

This chain uses TRBV14 with TRBJ1-2; 12 bases map to TRBD1. Germline trimming cut 0 bases from V and 8 bases from J; bases unmatched to any gene: 10. The CDR3 contains 17 residues. Germline loops: CDR1 SGHDN, CDR2 FVKESK. CDR3 region: CASSQDLVGTGGFGYTF. CDR3 nucleotides: TGTGCCAGCAGCCAAGATCTCGTGGGGACAGGGGGCTTCGGCTACACCTTC. The full variable domain, with the rest looked up from reference TRBV14 and TRBJ1-2, is EAGVTQFPSHSVIEKGQTVTLRCDPISGHDNLYWYRRVMGKEIKFLLHFVKESKQDESGMPNNRFLAERTGGTYSTLKVQPAELEDSGVYFCASSQDLVGTGGFGYTFGSGTRLTVV.

V is TRBV7-9 and J is TRBJ1-1, with D maybe TRBD1 (5 bases). CDR1 is SEHNR, CDR2 FQNEAQ, per germline (reference sequence). This CDR3 spans 14 amino acids. Trimming pared 1 base from V and 2 bases from J, leaving 8 bases between. CDR3 loop: CASSLEGVNTEAFF. CDR3 DNA sequence: TGTGCCAGCAGCTTAGAAGGGGTAAACACTGAAGCTTTCTTT. Together with reference TRBV7-9 and TRBJ1-1, the CDR3 gives the full variable domain: DTGVSQNPRHKITKRGQNVTFRCDPISEHNRLYWYRQTLGQGPEFLTYFQNEAQLEKSRLLSDRFSAERPKGSFSTLEIQRTEQGDSAMYLCASSLEGVNTEAFFGQGTRLTVV.

The chain has TRBV3-1 (or the pseudogene TRBV3-2) and TRBJ1-4; no reliable D call. The CDR3 has 15 amino acids. Per germline, CDR1 LGHDT and CDR2 YNNKEL (reference sequence). V was pared by 4 bases and J by 0 bases, with 9 bases between. Here the CDR3 reads CASSPLLSTNEKLFF. CDR3 bases: TGTGCCAGCAGCCCACTCCTATCAACTAATGAAAAACTGTTTTTT.

The chain couples TRBV20-1 to TRBJ1-1, with 7 bases matching TRBD1. The CDR3 has 14 amino acids. Losses at the gene ends were 3 bases for V and 5 bases for J; bases not matched to a gene: 9. CDR1 and CDR2 (germline): DFQATT, SNEGSKA (reference sequence). This CDR3 is CSASKSGGGTEAFF. The DNA for the CDR3 is TGCAGTGCTAGTAAATCAGGGGGTGGGACTGAAGCTTTCTTT.

The chain links TRBV5-1 to TRBJ2-7; TRBD1 matches 9 bases. This CDR3 is built from 16 residues. Germline loops: CDR1 SGHRS, CDR2 YFSETQ. V was clipped by 2 bases and J by 2 bases; unmatched bases: 8. CDR3 in amino acids: CASSLMPGQGAYEQYF. CDR3 sequence (DNA): TGCGCCAGCAGCTTAATGCCGGGACAGGGAGCCTACGAGCAGTACTTC.

In its sample, this clone was seen a few times. The V gene is TRBV30, the J gene TRBJ1-2; tentative D call: TRBD1 (6 bases). V lost 6 bases, J lost 10 bases, and 18 bases lay in between. Germline-derived CDR1 and CDR2 are GTSNPN and SVGIG (reference sequence). This CDR3 spans 12 amino acids. The chain's CDR3 is CACEPGHSFYTF. Written as DNA, the CDR3 is TGTGCCTGTGAACCGGGACACTCCTTCTACACCTTC.